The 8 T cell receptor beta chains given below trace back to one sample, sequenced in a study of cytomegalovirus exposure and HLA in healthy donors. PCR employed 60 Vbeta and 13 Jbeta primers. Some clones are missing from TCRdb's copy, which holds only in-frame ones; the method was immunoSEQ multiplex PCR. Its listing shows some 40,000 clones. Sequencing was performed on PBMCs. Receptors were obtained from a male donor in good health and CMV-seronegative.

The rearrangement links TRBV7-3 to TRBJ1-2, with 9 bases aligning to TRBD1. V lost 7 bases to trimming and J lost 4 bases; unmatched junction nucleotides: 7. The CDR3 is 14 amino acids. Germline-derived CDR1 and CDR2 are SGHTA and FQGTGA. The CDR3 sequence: CASTPGQGGYGYTF. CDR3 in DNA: TGTGCCAGCACCCCGGGACAGGGAGGCTATGGCTACACCTTC.

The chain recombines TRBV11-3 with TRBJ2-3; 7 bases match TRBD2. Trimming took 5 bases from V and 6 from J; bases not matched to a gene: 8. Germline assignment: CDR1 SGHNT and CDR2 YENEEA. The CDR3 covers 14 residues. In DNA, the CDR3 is TGTGCCAGCAGCCAACACCGGGGGGAGGATACGCAGTATTTT. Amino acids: CASSQHRGEDTQYF.

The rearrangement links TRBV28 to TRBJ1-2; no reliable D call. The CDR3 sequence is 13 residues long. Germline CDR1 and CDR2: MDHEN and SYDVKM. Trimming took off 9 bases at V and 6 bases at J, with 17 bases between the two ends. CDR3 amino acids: CASYAGIVDGYTF. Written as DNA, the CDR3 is TGTGCCAGTTACGCCGGGATCGTGGATGGCTACACCTTC.

The CDR3 DNA reads TGTGCCAGCAGAATACAGGGGGTGGATACAGATACGCAGTATTTT. Amino acids: CASRIQGVDTDTQYF. V is TRBV6-5 and J is TRBJ2-3; the match to TRBD1 covers 8 bases. V lost 6 bases to trimming and J lost 3 bases; unmatched junction nucleotides: 8. The germline V gene encodes CDR1 MNHEY and CDR2 SVGAGI. This CDR3 has 15 amino acids.

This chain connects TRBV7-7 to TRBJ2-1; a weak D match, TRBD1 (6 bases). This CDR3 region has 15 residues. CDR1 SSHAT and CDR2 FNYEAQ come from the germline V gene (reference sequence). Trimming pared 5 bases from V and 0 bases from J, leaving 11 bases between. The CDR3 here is CASSRDTSSYNEQFF. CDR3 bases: TGTGCCAGCAGCAGGGACACGAGCTCCTACAATGAGCAGTTCTTC. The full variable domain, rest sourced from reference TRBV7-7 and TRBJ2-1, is GAGVSQSPRYKVTKRGQDVTLRCDPISSHATLYWYQQALGQGPEFLTYFNYEAQPDKSGLPSDRFSAERPEGSISTLTIQRTEQRDSAMYRCASSRDTSSYNEQFFGPGTRLTVL.

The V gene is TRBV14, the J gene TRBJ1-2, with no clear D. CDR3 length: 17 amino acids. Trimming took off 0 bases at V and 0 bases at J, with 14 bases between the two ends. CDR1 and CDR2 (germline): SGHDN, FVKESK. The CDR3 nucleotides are TGTGCCAGCAGCCAAGACGGTGGAGGGCATCCTAACTATGGCTACACCTTC. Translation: CASSQDGGGHPNYGYTF.

The CDR3 here is CASSPSDRGTREQYF. The CDR3 DNA reads TGTGCCAGCTCACCGTCGGACAGGGGGACTCGAGAGCAGTACTTC. The rearrangement joins TRBV18 to TRBJ2-7, with TRBD1 identical over 10 bases. This CDR3 is built from 15 residues. V was pared by 3 bases and J by 7 bases, with 9 bases of the junction left unmatched. CDR1 and CDR2 (germline): KGHSH, LQKENI. Using reference TRBV18 and TRBJ2-7 for the parts outside the CDR3, the full variable domain is NAGVMQNPRHLVRRRGQEARLRCSPMKGHSHVYWYRQLPEEGLKFMVYLQKENIIDESGMPKERFSAEFPKEGPSILRIQQVVRGDSAAYFCASSPSDRGTREQYFGPGTRLTVT.

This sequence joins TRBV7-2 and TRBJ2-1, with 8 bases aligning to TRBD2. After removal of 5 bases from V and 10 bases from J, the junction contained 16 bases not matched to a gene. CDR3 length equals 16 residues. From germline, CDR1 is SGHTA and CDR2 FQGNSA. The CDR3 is CASSAFGTSGVREQFF. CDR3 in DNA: TGTGCCAGCAGCGCGTTCGGGACTAGTGGGGTCAGGGAGCAGTTCTTC.